Listed below are T cell receptor beta chains from one sample, sequenced in a study of regulatory T cells in long-lasting Graves disease. TCRdb recomputed calls from the multiplex PCR reads with MiXCR, one row per CDR3 protein. The sample carries hundreds of thousands of distinct CDR3 sequences, approximately 29% recorded once. The material was peripheral blood mononuclear cells (PBMCs), obtained when the disease was refractory, from a patient treated with antithyroid drugs. These receptors came from a female donor with Graves disease. Both conserved end residues are part of each CDR3. Each record gives: clone size, D gene, V gene, J gene, CDR3 protein, CDR3 DNA. D genes are given only for firm matches. Clone size is not always given. Where it is, it says once, few, many or a class for expanded clones.

>many|-|TRBV6-9|TRBJ1-2
CASSYRRSDYYGYTF
TGTGCCAGCAGTTACAGGAGGTCAGACTACTATGGCTACACCTTC
>few|TRBD2|TRBV2|TRBJ2-7
CASRESGTSYEQYF
TGTGCCAGCAGAGAAAGCGGGACCTCCTACGAGCAGTACTTC
>-|-|TRBV19|TRBJ2-7
CASSRGKGYEQYF
TGTGCCAGTAGTCGCGGGAAGGGCTACGAGCAGTACTTC
>-|-|TRBV30|TRBJ2-7
CAWSGRSWGEQYF
TGTGCCTGGAGTGGTCGGTCCTGGGGCGAGCAGTACTTC
>-|-|TRBV20-1|TRBJ1-5
CSARDPRGSQPQHF
TGCAGTGCTAGAGATCCCAGGGGCAGCCAGCCCCAGCATTTT
>few|TRBD2|TRBV5-1|TRBJ2-7
CASSWGTGTSGTYEQYF
TGCGCCAGCAGCTGGGGAACCGGGACTAGCGGTACCTACGAGCAGTACTTC
>few|TRBD2|TRBV20-1|TRBJ2-7
CSARTSGSEQYF
TGCAGTGCGCGGACTAGCGGGAGCGAGCAGTACTTC
>many|-|TRBV11-2|TRBJ1-5
CASSLAGGSALSQPQHF
TGTGCCAGCAGCTTAGCTGGCGGGTCAGCGCTTTCTCAGCCCCAGCATTTT
>-|-|TRBV5-8|TRBJ1-5
CASSLRATYSNQPQHF
TGTGCCAGCAGCTTGAGGGCCACTTATAGCAATCAGCCCCAGCATTTT
>-|TRBD2|TRBV11-3|TRBJ2-1
CASSRQTSGIYNEQFF
TGTGCCAGCAGCCGACAGACTAGCGGGATCTACAATGAGCAGTTCTTC
>-|TRBD2|TRBV6-2/TRBV6-3|TRBJ2-7
CASTEGLADSYEQYF
TGTGCCAGCACCGAGGGCCTAGCGGACTCCTACGAGCAGTACTTC
>-|-|TRBV18|TRBJ1-2
CASSPFGANYGYTF
TGTGCCAGCTCACCCTTCGGGGCTAACTATGGCTACACCTTC
>-|-|TRBV5-1|TRBJ1-6
CASSFVGGASSPLHF
TGCGCCAGCAGCTTCGTGGGGGGCGCCTCATCACCCCTCCACTTT
>many|-|TRBV28|TRBJ1-1
CASSLRGVGAFF
TGTGCCAGCAGTTTGCGAGGGGTTGGGGCTTTCTTT
>few|TRBD1|TRBV12-3/TRBV12-4|TRBJ2-7
CASSQGQGACEQYF
TGTGCCAGCAGCCAAGGACAGGGGGCGTGCGAGCAGTACTTC
>many|TRBD1|TRBV12-3/TRBV12-4|TRBJ1-4
CASSFQTGGEKLFF
TGTGCCAGCAGTTTTCAGACAGGGGGTGAAAAACTGTTTTTT
>once|-|TRBV6-5|TRBJ1-1
CASSYLQTEAFF
TGTGCCAGCAGTTACTTACAGACTGAAGCTTTCTTT
>-|-|TRBV20-1|TRBJ1-4
CSARDVGRSEKLFF
TGCAGTGCTAGAGATGTAGGACGAAGTGAAAAACTGTTTTTT
>few|-|TRBV4-2|TRBJ1-2
CASSQGAGGSYGYTF
TGTGCCAGCAGCCAAGGGGCCGGGGGTAGCTATGGCTACACCTTC
>many|TRBD1|TRBV29-1|TRBJ1-2
CSVAPGQGLYGYTF
TGCAGCGTCGCACCGGGACAGGGGCTCTATGGCTACACCTTC
>-|-|TRBV12-3/TRBV12-4|TRBJ1-6
CASSLFDTAPLHF
TGTGCCAGCAGTTTATTTGATACTGCACCCCTCCACTTT
>few|-|TRBV9|TRBJ1-2
CASSVQGRYGYTF
TGTGCCAGCAGCGTGCAGGGGCGGTATGGCTACACCTTC
>-|TRBD2|TRBV12-3/TRBV12-4|TRBJ2-2
CASSLLAGVGTGELFF
TGTGCCAGCAGTTTACTAGCGGGAGTTGGCACCGGGGAGCTGTTTTTT
>-|-|TRBV4-1|TRBJ1-2
CASSELIPGRRSNYGYTF
TGCGCCAGCAGCGAACTAATTCCGGGACGCCGATCCAACTATGGCTACACCTTC
>few|TRBD1|TRBV5-1|TRBJ1-5
CASSLGDRWDQPQHF
TGCGCCAGCAGCTTGGGGGACAGGTGGGATCAGCCCCAGCATTTT
>few|-|TRBV7-2|TRBJ2-7
CASSLVRGGYEQYF
TGTGCCAGCAGCTTAGTCAGGGGGGGGTACGAGCAGTACTTC
>many|-|TRBV7-9|TRBJ1-4
CASSRGEKLFF
TGTGCCAGCAGCCGCGGTGAAAAACTGTTTTTT
>few|-|TRBV11-2|TRBJ2-2
CASSLLLPGTGELFF
TGTGCCAGCAGCTTACTCCTGCCGGGCACCGGGGAGCTGTTTTTT
>-|TRBD1|TRBV5-1|TRBJ2-7
CASSLGPMGQGSGEQYF
TGCGCCAGCAGCTTGGGGCCCATGGGACAGGGGAGCGGCGAGCAGTACTTC
>few|-|TRBV7-9|TRBJ1-1
CASTGGGENTEAFF
TGTGCCAGCACCGGGGGGGGCGAGAACACTGAAGCTTTCTTT
>many|TRBD2|TRBV28|TRBJ2-1
CASSLLAGPSYNEQFF
TGTGCCAGCAGTTTATTAGCGGGACCCTCCTACAATGAGCAGTTCTTC
>many|TRBD1|TRBV2|TRBJ2-5
CASRVGQAGETQYF
TGTGCCAGCAGAGTCGGACAGGCAGGCGAGACCCAGTACTTC
>-|TRBD1|TRBV14|TRBJ1-4
CASSQVQGYEKLFF
TGTGCCAGCAGCCAAGTACAGGGGTATGAAAAACTGTTTTTT
>few|-|TRBV19|TRBJ1-1
CASSIVRGARYTEAFF
TGTGCCAGTAGTATAGTGAGGGGGGCGCGTTACACTGAAGCTTTCTTT
>-|-|TRBV19|TRBJ1-4
CASRPDLPPDEKLFF
TGTGCCAGTCGTCCGGACCTTCCCCCCGACGAAAAACTGTTTTTT
>-|-|TRBV10-2|TRBJ1-4
CASSESRGPPEKLFF
TGCGCCAGCAGTGAGTCGAGGGGCCCCCCTGAAAAACTGTTTTTT
>many|-|TRBV15|TRBJ2-5
CATSNGNQETQYF
TGTGCCACCAGCAACGGGAACCAAGAGACCCAGTACTTC
>many|-|TRBV28|TRBJ1-1
CASNPVWDTEAFF
TGTGCCAGCAACCCCGTCTGGGACACTGAAGCTTTCTTT
>few|TRBD1|TRBV20-1|TRBJ1-2
CSARQGGSYGYTF
TGCAGTGCGAGACAGGGAGGAAGCTATGGCTACACCTTC
>-|-|TRBV30|TRBJ1-1
CAWSFKSGTEAFF
TGTGCCTGGAGTTTTAAATCGGGGACTGAAGCTTTCTTT
>many|TRBD1|TRBV28|TRBJ1-1
CASSIPSRGSTEAFF
TGTGCCAGCAGTATACCTTCCAGGGGGAGCACTGAAGCTTTCTTT
>-|-|TRBV12-3/TRBV12-4|TRBJ2-4
CASSFPTGVAKNIQYF
TGTGCCAGCAGTTTCCCGACAGGTGTGGCCAAAAACATTCAGTACTTC
>-|-|TRBV7-3|TRBJ2-7
CASSSDTGPPGYEQYF
TGTGCCAGCAGCTCAGACACGGGCCCCCCGGGCTACGAGCAGTACTTC
>-|-|TRBV6-1|TRBJ2-2
CASGRTNTGELFF
TGTGCCAGCGGGAGGACGAACACCGGGGAGCTGTTTTTT
>few|TRBD1|TRBV19|TRBJ1-2
CASSASGQRPGYGYTF
TGTGCCAGTAGTGCGTCGGGACAGCGACCAGGGTATGGCTACACCTTC
>-|-|TRBV3-1|TRBJ1-2
CASSRQPGADGYTF
TGTGCCAGCAGCCGGCAGCCAGGGGCGGATGGCTACACCTTC
>-|TRBD1|TRBV2|TRBJ1-5
CASVGDRGQPQHF
TGTGCCAGCGTTGGGGACAGGGGACAGCCCCAGCATTTT
>-|TRBD1|TRBV20-1|TRBJ1-2
CSASLEDRDGYTF
TGCAGTGCTAGTTTGGAGGACAGGGATGGCTACACCTTC
>-|-|TRBV6-2/TRBV6-3|TRBJ1-2
CASSYKGVRTNYGYTF
TGTGCCAGCAGTTACAAGGGGGTCAGGACTAACTATGGCTACACCTTC
>many|-|TRBV12-3/TRBV12-4|TRBJ2-2
CASSFRGNGELFF
TGTGCCAGCAGTTTTAGGGGGAACGGGGAGCTGTTTTTT
>many|-|TRBV28|TRBJ2-7
CASSQRLGPPYEQYF
TGTGCCAGCAGTCAACGTCTTGGGCCCCCCTACGAGCAGTACTTC
>-|TRBD2|TRBV5-1|TRBJ2-7
CASSVTSGWGTYEQYF
TGCGCCAGCAGCGTGACTAGCGGCTGGGGAACCTACGAGCAGTACTTC
>few|TRBD1|TRBV20-1|TRBJ2-2
CSASLHWTGGTGELFF
TGCAGTGCTAGTCTACACTGGACAGGGGGCACCGGGGAGCTGTTTTTT
>few|-|TRBV15|TRBJ1-2
CATSTWGTASNYGYTF
TGTGCCACCAGCACCTGGGGGACGGCTTCTAACTATGGCTACACCTTC
>few|-|TRBV19|TRBJ1-5
CASSIGGHQPQHF
TGTGCCAGTAGTATAGGGGGACATCAGCCCCAGCATTTT
>-|TRBD1|TRBV20-1|TRBJ1-4
CSAKIQGSLTNEKLFF
TGCAGTGCGAAGATACAGGGGTCCCTAACTAATGAAAAACTGTTTTTT
>-|TRBD1|TRBV3-1|TRBJ2-5
CASSQGWGTALQETQYF
TGTGCCAGCAGCCAAGGCTGGGGGACAGCTCTACAAGAGACCCAGTACTTC
>-|-|TRBV28|TRBJ2-1
CASSQSRHFPYNEQFF
TGTGCCAGCAGCCAATCGAGACACTTCCCGTACAATGAGCAGTTCTTC